Given below is one T cell receptor (beta chain) in context. What it binds is unknown. Other DNA sequences from this sample encode an identical CDR3 as well. Measured with immunoSEQ multiplex PCR; TCRdb has only the in-frame clones, and not every one. The repertoire holds roughly 720,000 clones, 80% to 95% seen once, with 30% to 40% in the top ten. Both CD45RO+ cells and CCR7-negative CD45RA+ TemRA cells were combined to make up CD8 memory. This specimen belongs to a study of shared clonotypes between healthy human individuals. Overall study: A few men and a couple of women, aged 18 to 49, were donors. The study's findings and limits: The low donor count limited represented genetic and exposure-history diversity.

V lost 6 bases and J lost 1, with 12 bases in between. Germline CDR1 is MDHEN and CDR2 is SYDVKM. The CDR3 contains 14 residues. The rearrangement uses TRBV28 and TRBJ1-1; the D gene is possibly TRBD1 (5 bases). This receptor was obtained from a man between 18 and 35 years old in good health. Some clones in this sample may be carry-over from other donors' samples. The sequenced material came from memory CD8+ T cells from PBMCs. Subset: CD45RO+ cells pooled with CCR7-negative TemRA cells. The CDR3 is CASSPGGENTEAFF. The DNA of the CDR3 is TGTGCCAGCAGCCCTGGGGGAGAGAACACTGAAGCTTTCTTT.